This TCR beta chain was captured by sequencing in a study of T cells after yellow fever vaccination. Conversion of TCR transcripts into cDNA relied on 5'RACE template switching, which added a universal primer site and UMIs. One entry per CDR3 protein results from TCRdb running MiXCR on the 5' RACE reads. The repertoire consists of roughly 300,000 distinct CDR3 sequences, with 7% to 9% occurring once and the leading ten covering 15% to 20%. The material was PBMCs, obtained 45 days after the first yellow fever vaccination. The source of this sequence is a man between 18 and 35 years old who received the YFV17D yellow fever vaccine.

CDR3 protein: CASSPRGGGYLYEQYV. DNA for the CDR3: TGTGCCAGCAGCCCCAGGGGAGGAGGCTATCTCTACGAGCAGTACGTC. The chain is built from TRBV13 and TRBJ2-7; D possibly uses TRBD1 or TRBD2 (6 bases each). V lost 5 bases and J lost 3, with 20 bases in between. Germline CDR1 reads PRHDT; CDR2 reads FYEKMQ (reference sequence). The CDR3 covers 16 residues.